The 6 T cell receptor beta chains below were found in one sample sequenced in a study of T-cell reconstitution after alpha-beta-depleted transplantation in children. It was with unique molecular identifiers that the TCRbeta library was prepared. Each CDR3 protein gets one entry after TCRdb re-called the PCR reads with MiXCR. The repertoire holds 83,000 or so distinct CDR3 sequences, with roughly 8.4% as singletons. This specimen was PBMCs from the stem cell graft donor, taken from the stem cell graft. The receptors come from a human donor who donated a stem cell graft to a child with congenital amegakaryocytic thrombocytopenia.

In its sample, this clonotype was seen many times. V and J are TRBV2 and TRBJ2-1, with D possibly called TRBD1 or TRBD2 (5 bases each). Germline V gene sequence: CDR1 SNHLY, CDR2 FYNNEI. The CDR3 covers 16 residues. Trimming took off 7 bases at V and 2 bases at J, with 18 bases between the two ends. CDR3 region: CASTLGTGIPYNEQFF. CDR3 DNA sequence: TGTGCCAGCACCTTGGGGACGGGGATCCCCTACAATGAGCAGTTCTTC.

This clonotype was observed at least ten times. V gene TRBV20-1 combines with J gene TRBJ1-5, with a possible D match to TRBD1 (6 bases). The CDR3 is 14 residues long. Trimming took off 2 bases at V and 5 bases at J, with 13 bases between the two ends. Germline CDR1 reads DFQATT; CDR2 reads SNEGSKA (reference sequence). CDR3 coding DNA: TGCAGTGCTAGACAGGGGTCTGGGGATCAGCCCCAGCATTTT. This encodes CSARQGSGDQPQHF.

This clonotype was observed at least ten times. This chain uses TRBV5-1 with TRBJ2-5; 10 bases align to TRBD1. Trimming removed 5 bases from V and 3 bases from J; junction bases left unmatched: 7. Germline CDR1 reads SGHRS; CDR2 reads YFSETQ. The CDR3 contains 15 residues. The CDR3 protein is CASRSDRGDKETQYF. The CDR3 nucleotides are TGCGCCAGCAGGTCGGACAGGGGGGACAAAGAGACCCAGTACTTC.

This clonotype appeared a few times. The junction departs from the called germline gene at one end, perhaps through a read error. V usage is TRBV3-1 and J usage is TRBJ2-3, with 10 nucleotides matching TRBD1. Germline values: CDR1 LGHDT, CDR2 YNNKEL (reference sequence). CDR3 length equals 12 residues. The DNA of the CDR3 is TGTGCCAGCAGCCGGACGGGACAGGGGAAGGATTTT. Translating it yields CASSRTGQGKDF.

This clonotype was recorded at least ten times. CDR3: CASSQDTSSYNEQFF. The CDR3 coding sequence is TGTGCCAGCAGCCAAGACACGAGCTCCTACAATGAGCAGTTCTTC. The chain recombines TRBV3-1 with TRBJ2-1; D is unresolved. V dropped 0 bases and J dropped 0 bases, with 6 bases sitting between them. This CDR3 region has 15 residues. CDR1 and CDR2 from the germline V gene are LGHDT and YNNKEL (reference sequence).

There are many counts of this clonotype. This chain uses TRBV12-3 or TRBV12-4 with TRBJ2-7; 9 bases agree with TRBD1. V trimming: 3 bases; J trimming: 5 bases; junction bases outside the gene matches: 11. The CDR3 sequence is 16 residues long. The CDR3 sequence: CASSFGSGQGFHEQYF. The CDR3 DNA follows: TGTGCCAGCAGTTTTGGATCCGGACAGGGGTTCCACGAGCAGTACTTC.